This T cell receptor (beta chain) was captured in a study of regulatory T cells in long-lasting Graves disease. In the study overall: Over 5 years on antithyroid drugs plus positive TSH receptor antibodies marked Graves' disease as persistent.

Researchers made TCR beta libraries by using iRepertoire HTBI primers and running Arm-PCR on CDR3 regions. TCRdb fed the multiplex PCR reads into MiXCR, producing one record per CDR3 protein. The sample records about 420,000 distinct CDR3 sequences, about 20% being singletons. Worth noting for this clonotype: Being one base from a much bigger clone, this may be a read error.

The time point here: persistent/refractory GD, antithyroid drugs over 5 years with positive TRAb. PBMC RNA served as the TCR library source. In this cohort, patients came from an endocrinology department located in Xi'an, China. The origin of this receptor is a female donor with Graves disease. The sample here was peripheral blood mononuclear cells (PBMCs), taken when the disease was refractory, from a patient treated with antithyroid drugs.

In DNA, the CDR3 is TGTGCCAGCAGCTCCGGGACACCGAACACTGAAGCTTTCTTT. Protein: CASSSGTPNTEAFF. The genes are TRBV2 and TRBJ1-1; weak D call: TRBD1 (6 bases). The CDR3 has 14 amino acids. The V gene's germline CDR1 is SNHLY and CDR2 FYNNEI. The V and J ends lost 6 bases and 1 base respectively, with 12 bases between them.